This T cell receptor beta chain was recovered during a study of beta chain features in type 1 diabetes. From germline, CDR1 is SGDLS and CDR2 YYNGEE. This CDR3 has 14 amino acids. Unmatched junction bases numbered 3, after V lost 0 bases and J lost 3 bases. Study-wide points: For Type 1 diabetes patients, all four CD4+ subsets carried TCRB CDR3s that were moderately but significantly shorter. PCR may have favored shorter templates equally in patients and controls.

Concerning this clone: Its antigen is still unknown.

All of the isolated RNA was reverse transcribed, so expressed TCRB transcripts were sequenced. The table came from immunoSEQ multiplex PCR; TCRdb's copy has only in-frame clones and leaves some out. The data show fewer than 200,000 clones, with approximately 10% seen just once and more than 0.45% held by the top ten. This chain joins TRBV9 and TRBJ2-7, with 7 bases lining up with TRBD2. The sequencing input was central memory CD4+ T cells from blood. The receptor was derived from a man aged 30 to 45 with type 1 diabetes. As DNA, the CDR3 is TGTGCCAGCAGCGTAGCGGGGGGAAACTACGAGCAGTACTTC. It is translated as CASSVAGGNYEQYF.